The source of this T cell receptor (beta chain) is a study of blood T cell repertoires in COVID-19. Study overall: Sites across the United States, Italy and Spain contributed samples from acute and convalescent COVID-19. The analysed material was cDNA or gDNA that came from T cells, B-cell-depleted T cells, or PBMCs.

The CDR3 is 16 amino acids. Trimming cost V 2 bases and J 8 bases; bases outside gene matches: 12. Germline V CDR1 and CDR2: SGHTA, FQGNSA. Enrolled during active infection, Seattle patients were then followed longitudinally. Per the study methods: Nucleated cell number was recorded as an estimate derived from reference gene primer amplification. Data came from immunoSEQ multiplex PCR; TCRdb stores just in-frame clones and leaves some out. D and trimming come from the DNA, and the V and J calls and clone size come from that table. The sample contains about 220,000 clones, 82% of which appear only once.

Source material: peripheral blood. The receptor comes from a woman in her sixties or seventies with COVID-19, enrolled during active disease. V gene TRBV7-2 combines with J gene TRBJ2-5; 9 bases align to TRBD1. The DNA for the CDR3 is TGTGCCAGCAGCTTATTTGGGGGACAGGGACAAAGCACCCAGTACTTC. Protein sequence: CASSLFGGQGQSTQYF. The full variable domain, rest sourced from reference TRBV7-2 and TRBJ2-5, is GAGVSQSPSNKVTEKGKDVELRCDPISGHTALYWYRQSLGQGLEFLIYFQGNSAPDKSGLPSDRFSAERTGGSVSTLTIQRTQQEDSAVYLCASSLFGGQGQSTQYFGPGTRLLVL.